The clone carrying this T cell receptor (beta chain) was seen at least ten times. Its antigen is not known. TCRdb recomputed calls from the PCR reads with MiXCR, one row per CDR3 protein. The data hold some 320,000 distinct CDR3 sequences, with roughly 24% observed a single time. When naive CD8 T cells were sorted, they were gated as CD8+CD4-CCR7+CD45RA+. The sample is drawn from a study of molecular identifiers for immune sequencing clone quantification. Study information: The replicate experiment used RNA from roughly 18,000 or 92,000 naive CD8 cells. This RNA was split into five aliquots, and four of them were sequenced. General study results and limits: Spiked Jurkat TCR RNA equal to one cell could reportedly be picked out among 800,000 to 1,000,000 naive cells.

The germline CDR1 and CDR2 sequences are SEHNR and FQNEAQ (reference sequence). Trimming stripped 3 bases from V and 7 bases from J, with 9 bases between. The CDR3 extends over 12 amino acids. The sequencing sample was made of naive CD8+ T cells from blood, with Jurkat cell RNA spiked in. Subset: FACS-sorted CD8+CD4-CCR7+CD45RA+ naive T cells. The rearrangement uses TRBV7-9 and TRBJ1-1; D ambiguous. The clonotype was recovered from a human donor in good health. Some libraries in this study had Jurkat cell RNA spiked in. The CDR3 here is CASSFRTDEAFF. The CDR3 DNA is TGTGCCAGCAGCTTCAGGACGGATGAAGCTTTCTTT.